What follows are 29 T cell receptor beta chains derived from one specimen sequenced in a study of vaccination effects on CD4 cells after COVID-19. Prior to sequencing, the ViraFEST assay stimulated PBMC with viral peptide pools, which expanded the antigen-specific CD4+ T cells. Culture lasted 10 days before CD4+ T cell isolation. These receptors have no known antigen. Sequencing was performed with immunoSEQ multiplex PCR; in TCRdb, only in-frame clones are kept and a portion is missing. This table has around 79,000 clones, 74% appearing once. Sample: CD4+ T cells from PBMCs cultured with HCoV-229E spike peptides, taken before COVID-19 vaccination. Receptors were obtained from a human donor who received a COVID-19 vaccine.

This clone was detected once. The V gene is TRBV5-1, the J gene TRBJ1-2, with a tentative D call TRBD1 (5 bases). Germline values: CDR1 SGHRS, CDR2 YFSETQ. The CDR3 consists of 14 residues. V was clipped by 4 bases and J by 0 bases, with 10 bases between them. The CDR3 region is CASSRDGSNYGYTF. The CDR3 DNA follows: TGCGCCAGCAGCCGGGACGGATCTAACTATGGCTACACCTTC.

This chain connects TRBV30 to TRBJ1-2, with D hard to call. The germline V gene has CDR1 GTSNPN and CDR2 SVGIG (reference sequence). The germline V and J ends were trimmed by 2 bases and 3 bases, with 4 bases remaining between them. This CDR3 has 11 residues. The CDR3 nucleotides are TGTGCCTGGAGTCGGTACTATGGCTACACCTTC. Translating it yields CAWSRYYGYTF.

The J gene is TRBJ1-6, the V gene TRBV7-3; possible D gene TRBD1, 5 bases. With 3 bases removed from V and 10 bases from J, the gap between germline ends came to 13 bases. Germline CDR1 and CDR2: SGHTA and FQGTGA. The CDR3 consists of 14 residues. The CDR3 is CASSLGLTRSPLHF. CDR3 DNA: TGTGCCAGCAGCTTGGGACTTACGAGATCACCCCTCCACTTT.

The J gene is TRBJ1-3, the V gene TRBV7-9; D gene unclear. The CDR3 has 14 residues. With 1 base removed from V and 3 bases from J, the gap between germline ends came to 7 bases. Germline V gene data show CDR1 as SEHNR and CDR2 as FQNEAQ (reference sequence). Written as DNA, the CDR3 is TGTGCCAGCAGCTTAGGGGGTGGTGGAAACACCATATATTTT. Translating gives CASSLGGGGNTIYF.

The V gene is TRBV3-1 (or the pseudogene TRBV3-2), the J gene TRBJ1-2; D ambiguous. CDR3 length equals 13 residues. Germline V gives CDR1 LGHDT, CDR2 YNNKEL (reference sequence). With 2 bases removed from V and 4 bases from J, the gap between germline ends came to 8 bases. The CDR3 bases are TGTGCCAGCAGCCAACAACTCAGCTATGGCTACACCTTC. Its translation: CASSQQLSYGYTF.

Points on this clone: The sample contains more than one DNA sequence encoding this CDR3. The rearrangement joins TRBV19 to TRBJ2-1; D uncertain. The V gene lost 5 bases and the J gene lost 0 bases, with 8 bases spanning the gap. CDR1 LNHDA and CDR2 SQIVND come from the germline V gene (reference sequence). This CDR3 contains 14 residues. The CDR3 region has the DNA TGTGCCAGTAGTCGAGGCAGCTCCTACAATGAGCAGTTCTTC. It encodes CASSRGSSYNEQFF.

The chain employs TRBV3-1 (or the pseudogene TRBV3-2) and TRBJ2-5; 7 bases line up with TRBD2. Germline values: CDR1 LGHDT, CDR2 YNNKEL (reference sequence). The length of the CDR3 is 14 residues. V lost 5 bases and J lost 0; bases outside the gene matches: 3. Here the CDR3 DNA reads TGTGCCAGCAGCAACGGGGGGTACCAAGAGACCCAGTACTTC. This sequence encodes CASSNGGYQETQYF.

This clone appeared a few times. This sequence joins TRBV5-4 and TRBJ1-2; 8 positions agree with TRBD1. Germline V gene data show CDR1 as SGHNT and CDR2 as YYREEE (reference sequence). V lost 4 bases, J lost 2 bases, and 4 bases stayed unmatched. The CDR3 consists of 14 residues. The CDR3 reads CASSQGQANYGYTF. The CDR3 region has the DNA TGTGCCAGCAGCCAGGGACAGGCCAACTATGGCTACACCTTC.

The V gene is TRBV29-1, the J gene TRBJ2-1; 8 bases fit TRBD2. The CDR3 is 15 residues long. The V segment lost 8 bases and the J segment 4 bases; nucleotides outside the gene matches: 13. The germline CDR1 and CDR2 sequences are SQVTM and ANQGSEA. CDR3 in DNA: TGCAGCCTATCAGCCGGGGGGGTCCTTTACAATGAGCAGTTCTTC. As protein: CSLSAGGVLYNEQFF.

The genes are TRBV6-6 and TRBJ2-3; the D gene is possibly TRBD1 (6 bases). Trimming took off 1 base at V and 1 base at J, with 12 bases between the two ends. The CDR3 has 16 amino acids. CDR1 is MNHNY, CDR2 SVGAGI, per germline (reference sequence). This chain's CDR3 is CASSYYRGNRTDTQYF. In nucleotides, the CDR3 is TGTGCCAGCAGTTACTATAGGGGGAACCGCACAGATACGCAGTATTTT.

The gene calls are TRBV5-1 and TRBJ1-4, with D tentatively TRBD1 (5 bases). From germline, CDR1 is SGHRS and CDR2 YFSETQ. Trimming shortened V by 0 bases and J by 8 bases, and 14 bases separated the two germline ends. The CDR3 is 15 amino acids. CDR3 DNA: TGCGCCAGCAGCTTGGCCGGGGACTGGCAAGAAAAACTGTTTTTT. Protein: CASSLAGDWQEKLFF. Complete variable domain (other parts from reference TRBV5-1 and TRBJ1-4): KAGVTQTPRYLIKTRGQQVTLSCSPISGHRSVSWYQQTPGQGLQFLFEYFSETQRNKGNFPGRFSGRQFSNSRSEMNVSTLELGDSALYLCASSLAGDWQEKLFFGSGTQLSVL.

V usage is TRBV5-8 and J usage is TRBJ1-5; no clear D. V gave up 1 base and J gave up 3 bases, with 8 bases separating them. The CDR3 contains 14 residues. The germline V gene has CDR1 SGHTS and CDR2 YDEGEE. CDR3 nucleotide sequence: TGTGCCAGCAGCTTGTGGCTCCCCAATCAGCCCCAGCATTTT. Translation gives CASSLWLPNQPQHF.

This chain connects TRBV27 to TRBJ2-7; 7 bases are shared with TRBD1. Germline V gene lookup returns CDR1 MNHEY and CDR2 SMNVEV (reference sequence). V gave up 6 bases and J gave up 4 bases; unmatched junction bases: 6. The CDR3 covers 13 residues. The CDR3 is CASRGDSNYEQYV. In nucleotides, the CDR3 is TGTGCCAGCAGAGGGGACAGTAATTACGAGCAGTACGTC.

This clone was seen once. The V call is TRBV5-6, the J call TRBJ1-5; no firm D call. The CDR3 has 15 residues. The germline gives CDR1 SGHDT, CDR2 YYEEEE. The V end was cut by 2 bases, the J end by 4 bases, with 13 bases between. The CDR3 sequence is CASSLTSTPNQPQHF. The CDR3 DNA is TGTGCCAGCAGCTTAACCTCGACGCCAAATCAGCCCCAGCATTTT. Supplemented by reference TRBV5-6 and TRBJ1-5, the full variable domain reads DAGVTQSPTHLIKTRGQQVTLRCSPKSGHDTVSWYQQALGQGPQFIFQYYEEEERQRGNFPDRFSGHQFPNYSSELNVNALLLGDSALYLCASSLTSTPNQPQHFGDGTRLSIL.

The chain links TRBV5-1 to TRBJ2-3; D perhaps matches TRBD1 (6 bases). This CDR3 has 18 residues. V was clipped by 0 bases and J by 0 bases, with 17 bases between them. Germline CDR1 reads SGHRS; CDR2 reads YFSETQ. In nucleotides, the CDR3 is TGCGCCAGCAGCTTGGCGCGCACCGGGACAACTAGCACAGATACGCAGTATTTT. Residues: CASSLARTGTTSTDTQYF.

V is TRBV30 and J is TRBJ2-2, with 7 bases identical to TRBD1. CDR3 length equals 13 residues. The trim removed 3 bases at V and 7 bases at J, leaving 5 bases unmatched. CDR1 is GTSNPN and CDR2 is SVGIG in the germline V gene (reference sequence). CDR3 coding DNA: TGTGCCTGGAGCGATCAGGGGGTCGGGGAGCTGTTTTTT. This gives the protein CAWSDQGVGELFF.

The CDR3 DNA sequence: TGTGCCAGCAGTGAATTCGACTACGAGCAGTACGTC. It codes for CASSEFDYEQYV. This sequence joins TRBV6-1 and TRBJ2-7; unclear D gene. This CDR3 contains 12 residues. V lost 2 bases and J 3 bases, leaving 5 bases between the germline ends. CDR1 MNHNS and CDR2 SASEGT come from the germline V gene.

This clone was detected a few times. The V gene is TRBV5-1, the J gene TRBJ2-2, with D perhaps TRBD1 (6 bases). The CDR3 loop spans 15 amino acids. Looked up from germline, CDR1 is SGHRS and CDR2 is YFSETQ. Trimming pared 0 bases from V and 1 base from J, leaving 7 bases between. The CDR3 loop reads CASSLGDKNTGELFF. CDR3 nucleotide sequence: TGCGCCAGCAGCTTGGGGGACAAGAACACCGGGGAGCTGTTTTTT.

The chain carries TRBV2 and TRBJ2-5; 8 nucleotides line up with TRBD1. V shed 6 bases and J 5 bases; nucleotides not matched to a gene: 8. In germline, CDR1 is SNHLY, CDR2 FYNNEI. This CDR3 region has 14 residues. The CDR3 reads CASSASTGGETQYF. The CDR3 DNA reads TGTGCCAGCAGCGCCTCTACAGGGGGGGAGACCCAGTACTTC.

The CDR3 loop is CASSPSPDTQYF. CDR3 in DNA: TGTGCCAGCTCACCTAGCCCAGATACGCAGTATTTT. The J gene is TRBJ2-3, the V gene TRBV18; D not certain. Germline V lookup: CDR1 KGHSH, CDR2 LQKENI. With 3 bases removed from V and 4 bases from J, the gap between germline ends came to 5 bases. This CDR3 has 12 residues.

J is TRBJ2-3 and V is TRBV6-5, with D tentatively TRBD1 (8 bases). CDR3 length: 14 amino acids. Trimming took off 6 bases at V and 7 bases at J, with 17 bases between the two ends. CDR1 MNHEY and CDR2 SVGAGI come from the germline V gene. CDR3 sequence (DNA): TGTGCCAGCAGAGTAAGCGGGGACAGGCATACGCAGTATTTT. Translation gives CASRVSGDRHTQYF.

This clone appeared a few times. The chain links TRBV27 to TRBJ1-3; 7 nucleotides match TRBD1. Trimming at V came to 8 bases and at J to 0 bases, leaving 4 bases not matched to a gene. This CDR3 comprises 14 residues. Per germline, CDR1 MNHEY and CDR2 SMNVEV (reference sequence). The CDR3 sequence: CASRDSLSGNTIYF. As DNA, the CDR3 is TGTGCCAGCCGGGACAGCCTCTCTGGAAACACCATATATTTT.

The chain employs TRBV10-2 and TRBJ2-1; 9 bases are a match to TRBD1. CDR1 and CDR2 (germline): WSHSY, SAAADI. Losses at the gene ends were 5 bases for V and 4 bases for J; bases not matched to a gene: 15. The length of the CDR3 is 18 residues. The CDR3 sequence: CASSRAVTGTGSYNEQFF. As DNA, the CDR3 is TGCGCCAGCAGTCGCGCAGTAACCGGGACAGGGTCGTACAATGAGCAGTTCTTC.

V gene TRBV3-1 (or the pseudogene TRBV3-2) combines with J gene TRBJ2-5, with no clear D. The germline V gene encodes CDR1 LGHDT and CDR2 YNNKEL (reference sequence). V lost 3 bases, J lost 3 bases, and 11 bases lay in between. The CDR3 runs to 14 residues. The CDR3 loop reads CASSQLGGEETQYF. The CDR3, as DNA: TGTGCCAGCAGCCAGCTTGGTGGTGAAGAGACCCAGTACTTC.

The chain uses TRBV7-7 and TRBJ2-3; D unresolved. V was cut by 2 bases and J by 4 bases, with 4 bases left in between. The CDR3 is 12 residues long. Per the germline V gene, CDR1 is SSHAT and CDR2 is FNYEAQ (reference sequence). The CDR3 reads CASSLPSDTQYF. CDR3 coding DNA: TGTGCCAGCAGCTTACCCTCAGATACGCAGTATTTT.

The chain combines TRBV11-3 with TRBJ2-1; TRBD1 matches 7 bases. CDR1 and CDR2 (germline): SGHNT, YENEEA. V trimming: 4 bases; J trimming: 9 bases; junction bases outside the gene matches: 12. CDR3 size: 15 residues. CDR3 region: CASSYRQGPSGEQFF. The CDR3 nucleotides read TGTGCCAGCAGCTATCGACAGGGTCCATCTGGTGAGCAGTTCTTC.

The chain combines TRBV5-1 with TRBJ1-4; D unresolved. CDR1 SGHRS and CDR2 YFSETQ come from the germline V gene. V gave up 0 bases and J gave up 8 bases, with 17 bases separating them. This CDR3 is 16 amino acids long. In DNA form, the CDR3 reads TGCGCCAGCAGCTTGGGTCCTGCGGCCGGTGAGGAAAAACTGTTTTTT. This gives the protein CASSLGPAAGEEKLFF.

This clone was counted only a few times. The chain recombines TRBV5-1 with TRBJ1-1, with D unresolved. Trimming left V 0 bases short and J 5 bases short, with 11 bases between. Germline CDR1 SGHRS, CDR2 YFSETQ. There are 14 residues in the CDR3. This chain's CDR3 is CASSLERAGTEAFF. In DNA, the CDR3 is TGCGCCAGCAGCTTGGAAAGGGCGGGGACTGAAGCTTTCTTT.

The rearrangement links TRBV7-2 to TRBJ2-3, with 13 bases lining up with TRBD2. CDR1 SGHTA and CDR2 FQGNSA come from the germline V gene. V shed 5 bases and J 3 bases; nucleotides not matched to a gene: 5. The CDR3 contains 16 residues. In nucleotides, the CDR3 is TGTGCCAGCAGCGTGGGACTAGCGGGGAGGACAGATACGCAGTATTTT. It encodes CASSVGLAGRTDTQYF. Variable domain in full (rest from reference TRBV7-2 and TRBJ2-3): GAGVSQSPSNKVTEKGKDVELRCDPISGHTALYWYRQSLGQGLEFLIYFQGNSAPDKSGLPSDRFSAERTGGSVSTLTIQRTQQEDSAVYLCASSVGLAGRTDTQYFGPGTRLTVL.